This section outlines one T cell receptor (beta chain) sequence together with its context. Its antigen remains unidentified. The data stem from a study of shared clonotypes between healthy human individuals. Whole-study context: For every donor, three CD4 naive, three CD4 memory, two CD8 naive and one CD8 memory plates were used. Findings of the study overall: Several donors showed sharing of approximately 5% of naive CD4 clonotypes. Larger estimated richness was generally seen in naive subsets than in memory subsets.

Germline V gene sequence: CDR1 MNHEY, CDR2 SVGAGI. The V and J ends lost 10 bases and 6 bases respectively, with 18 bases between them. The CDR3 totals 14 residues. Libraries were prepared by immunoSEQ multiplex PCR; TCRdb keeps only in-frame clonotypes and omits some of them. The sample comprises some 200,000 clones, about 66% of which are singletons, and 8% to 13% rests with the top ten. Every donor, a Caucasian adult, lived in Nashville, Tennessee. The chain is built from TRBV6-5 and TRBJ2-2; weak D call: TRBD2 (5 bases). This receptor was identified in a man aged 25-45 years in good health. Sequencing was carried out using memory CD4+ T cells sorted from blood. The subset is: CD45RA-negative fraction. The CDR3 bases are TGTGCCACCCTGCCCCCCGGAGGTTCCGGGGAGCTGTTTTTT. Encoded protein: CATLPPGGSGELFF.